What follows are 11 T cell receptor beta chains derived from one specimen sequenced in a study of cytomegalovirus exposure and HLA in healthy donors. Using immunoSEQ multiplex PCR, the repertoire was profiled, and TCRdb retains in-frame clones only, with some absent. Among over 45,000 clones listed, roughly 90% were seen once. Sequencing was done on a sample of PBMCs. The receptor set was obtained from a man between 18 and 35 years old in good health and CMV-seronegative.

The rearrangement links TRBV19 to TRBJ2-7, with TRBD1 identical over 9 bases. The CDR3 loop spans 15 amino acids. V was clipped by 4 bases and J by 4 bases; unmatched bases: 8. The germline gives CDR1 LNHDA, CDR2 SQIVND (reference sequence). The CDR3 region has the DNA TGTGCCAGTAGTACGGCCGGGACAGGGTTGTACGAGCAGTACTTC. This translates into CASSTAGTGLYEQYF.

The chain is built from TRBV27 and TRBJ2-7; tentatively, D is TRBD1 (6 bases). Germline-derived CDR1 and CDR2 are MNHEY and SMNVEV (reference sequence). Trimming cost V 3 bases and J 3 bases, with 9 bases left between them. The CDR3 sequence is 13 residues long. The CDR3 loop is CASSFHRDYEQYF. CDR3 nucleotide sequence: TGTGCCAGCAGTTTTCACAGGGACTACGAGCAGTACTTC.

This clone came up once. The chain is built from TRBV9 and TRBJ2-1, with TRBD1 matching 9 bases. J lost 6 bases, V lost 2 bases, and 3 bases had no gene match. The CDR3 has 14 residues. Germline CDR1 reads SGDLS; CDR2 reads YYNGEE. CDR3 protein: CASSVHRGLNEQFF. CDR3 nucleotides: TGTGCCAGCAGCGTCCACAGGGGGCTCAATGAGCAGTTCTTC.

The chain joins TRBV2 to TRBJ1-2; D unclear. The germline CDR1 and CDR2 sequences are SNHLY and FYNNEI. V dropped 3 bases and J dropped 4 bases, with 6 bases sitting between them. There are 12 residues in the CDR3. The CDR3 DNA reads as TGTGCCAGCAGTGACAGATCCTATGGCTACACCTTC. It yields the protein CASSDRSYGYTF.

The chain uses TRBV28 and TRBJ2-7; 9 bases align to TRBD1. Germline trimming cut 10 bases from V and 5 bases from J; bases unmatched to any gene: 12. Germline CDR1 MDHEN, CDR2 SYDVKM. The CDR3 extends over 14 amino acids. DNA of the CDR3: TGTGCCACATCCTTAACAGGGGGCTGGAACGAGCAGTACTTC. Protein: CATSLTGGWNEQYF.

The rearrangement links TRBV27 to TRBJ2-1, with D perhaps TRBD2 (5 bases). The germline CDR1 and CDR2 sequences are MNHEY and SMNVEV (reference sequence). This CDR3 is 15 amino acids long. The V end lost 4 bases, the J end lost 4 bases, and 14 bases lay between the germline ends. CDR3 in DNA: TGTGCCAGCAGTTCCAGCGGAGGCGCTTACAATGAGCAGTTCTTC. It specifies CASSSSGGAYNEQFF.

V usage is TRBV28 and J usage is TRBJ2-1; TRBD2 matches at 7 bases. V shed 7 bases, J shed 0 bases, and the junction held 3 bases outside the gene matches. This CDR3 has 14 amino acids. Germline CDR1 reads MDHEN; CDR2 reads SYDVKM. As DNA, the CDR3 is TGTGCCAGCAACGGCGGGAGCTCCTACAATGAGCAGTTCTTC. Encoded protein: CASNGGSSYNEQFF. Using reference TRBV28 and TRBJ2-1 for the parts outside the CDR3, the full variable domain is DVKVTQSSRYLVKRTGEKVFLECVQDMDHENMFWYRQDPGLGLRLIYFSYDVKMKEKGDIPEGYSVSREKKERFSLILESASTNQTSMYLCASNGGSSYNEQFFGPGTRLTVL.

The chain joins TRBV28 to TRBJ2-2, with TRBD1 as a possible D gene (6 bases). Trimming cost V 5 bases and J 4 bases, with 11 bases left between them. The germline gives CDR1 MDHEN, CDR2 SYDVKM. The CDR3 sequence is 14 residues long. The CDR3 is CASSRTGSTGELFF. The CDR3 DNA follows: TGTGCCAGCAGTCGTACAGGGTCCACCGGGGAGCTGTTTTTT.

The CDR3 DNA sequence: TGTGCCAGCAGCTTGGGACAGGGGGCCCGAGGCTACACCTTC. This translates into CASSLGQGARGYTF. This chain joins TRBV5-6 and TRBJ1-2; 10 bases are shared with TRBD1. CDR3 length equals 14 residues. J lost 8 bases, V lost 0 bases, and 4 bases had no gene match. In germline, CDR1 is SGHDT, CDR2 YYEEEE.

This rearrangement joins TRBV6-6 to TRBJ2-2; TRBD2 aligns across 8 bases. The junction had 4 bases not matched to a gene; V was cut back by 6 bases and J by 1 base. This CDR3 is 15 amino acids long. CDR1 is MNHNY and CDR2 is SVGAGI in the germline V gene (reference sequence). The CDR3 DNA reads as TGTGCCAGCAGGGTTAGCGGGAAGAACACCGGGGAGCTGTTTTTT. It translates to CASRVSGKNTGELFF.

This clone has just one count. CDR3 DNA sequence: TGTGCCAGCAGGAATCAGGGCTCTGGGGCCAACGTCCTGACTTTC. It is translated as CASRNQGSGANVLTF. This chain connects TRBV6-5 to TRBJ2-6, with D possibly matching TRBD1 (5 bases). CDR1 and CDR2 (germline): MNHEY, SVGAGI. The CDR3 runs 15 residues. Trimming took off 6 bases at V and 0 bases at J, with 9 bases between the two ends.